The 5 T cell receptor beta chains listed next were all sequenced from one sample in a study of shared clonotypes between healthy human individuals. Sequencing used immunoSEQ multiplex PCR; TCRdb keeps in-frame clones, though not all of them. The repertoire holds roughly 380,000 clones, roughly 96% seen once, with 0.32% in the top ten. Sequencing was done on a sample of memory CD8+ T cells sorted from blood. Documented subset: CD45RO+ cells pooled with CCR7-negative TemRA cells. These receptors were collected from a man aged 25-45 years in good health.

This chain links TRBV27 with TRBJ1-1; D gene ambiguous. The CDR3 totals 14 residues. Germline CDR1 and CDR2: MNHEY and SMNVEV (reference sequence). Trimming removed 6 bases at V and 1 base at J, with 12 bases between. This CDR3 reads CASSGVLRNTEAFF. DNA for the CDR3: TGTGCCAGCAGCGGGGTCCTGCGGAACACTGAAGCTTTCTTT.

This clone appeared a single time. V is TRBV4-2 and J is TRBJ2-2; tentative D call: TRBD2 (5 bases). This CDR3 is 15 amino acids long. Trimming removed 4 bases at V and 8 bases at J, with 17 bases between. The germline V gene has CDR1 LGHNA and CDR2 YNFKEQ. The CDR3 protein is CASSPTGLAPGELFF. The DNA of the CDR3 is TGTGCCAGCAGCCCCACCGGACTTGCCCCAGGGGAGCTGTTTTTT.

The chain is built from TRBV6-5 and TRBJ1-1; 11 nucleotides agree with TRBD1. V shed 2 bases, J shed 5 bases, and the junction held 7 bases outside the gene matches. Germline loops: CDR1 MNHEY, CDR2 SVGAGI. The CDR3 contains 16 residues. The CDR3 here is CASSYDRGQGETEAFF. In DNA, the CDR3 is TGTGCCAGCAGTTACGACCGGGGACAGGGGGAAACTGAAGCTTTCTTT.

The genes are TRBV11-3 and TRBJ2-3, with D maybe TRBD2 (6 bases). Germline values: CDR1 SGHNT, CDR2 YENEEA. Trimming removed 1 base at V and 5 bases at J, with 10 bases between. The CDR3 has 14 residues. CDR3 amino acids: CASSLAPAGDTQYF. The CDR3 DNA sequence: TGTGCCAGCAGCTTAGCCCCAGCGGGAGATACGCAGTATTTT.

CDR3 sequence (DNA): TGTGCCAGCAGCTCACACCTGAGCTCCTACAATGAGCAGTTCTTC. It is translated as CASSSHLSSYNEQFF. The rearrangement links TRBV11-3 to TRBJ2-1; D unclear. The V end was cut by 4 bases, the J end by 0 bases, with 10 bases between. The germline V gene encodes CDR1 SGHNT and CDR2 YENEEA. The CDR3 has 15 residues.